Shown below are 16 T cell receptor beta chains from a single sample sequenced in a study of blood T cell repertoires in COVID-19. This table comes from immunoSEQ multiplex PCR, and its TCRdb copy is limited to in-frame clones, with some not included. Of some 87,000 clones in the sample, about 79% were seen once. Sequencing was carried out using peripheral blood. The receptors shown here come from a human donor in a cohort sampled during active COVID-19.

The chain is built from TRBV10-3 and TRBJ1-2, with D perhaps TRBD1 (6 bases). The germline V gene encodes CDR1 ENHRY and CDR2 SYGVKD. The CDR3 totals 14 residues. Trimming stripped 2 bases from V and 10 bases from J, with 17 bases between. This CDR3 reads CAISEPMQGLDYTF. The DNA for the CDR3 is TGTGCCATCAGTGAGCCGATGCAGGGGCTCGACTACACCTTC.

The rearrangement joins TRBV5-1 to TRBJ1-4; 8 positions agree with TRBD1. The V gene's germline CDR1 is SGHRS and CDR2 YFSETQ. Trimming at V came to 4 bases and at J to 6 bases, leaving 8 bases not matched to a gene. The length of the CDR3 is 15 residues. The CDR3 spells CASSTTGVPHEKLFF. DNA of the CDR3: TGCGCCAGCAGCACGACAGGGGTGCCCCATGAAAAACTGTTTTTT.

This clone came up once. The chain uses TRBV7-9 and TRBJ1-3, with 8 bases identical to TRBD1. Looked up from germline, CDR1 is SEHNR and CDR2 is FQNEAQ (reference sequence). Trimming took 5 bases from V and 2 from J; bases not matched to a gene: 8. This CDR3 is built from 16 residues. The CDR3 is CASSHRTGTTGNTIYF. The DNA for the CDR3 is TGTGCCAGCAGCCACCGGACAGGGACTACTGGAAACACCATATATTTT.

This clone was seen ten or more times. The rearrangement links TRBV11-3 to TRBJ1-1; tentatively, D is TRBD1 (5 bases). Trimming left V 4 bases short and J 5 bases short, with 17 bases between. Germline V CDR1 and CDR2: SGHNT, YENEEA. CDR3 length: 15 residues. DNA for the CDR3: TGTGCCAGCAGCTCCAGGCCGACGGGGGGGACTGAAGCTTTCTTT. This encodes CASSSRPTGGTEAFF.

V gene TRBV5-4 combines with J gene TRBJ1-1; D ambiguous. The CDR3 contains 13 residues. The germline V gene encodes CDR1 SGHNT and CDR2 YYREEE (reference sequence). V gave up 2 bases and J gave up 6 bases, with 11 bases separating them. In DNA form, the CDR3 reads TGTGCCAGCAGCTTTGGCAGCGTGTCTGAAGCTTTCTTT. It is translated as CASSFGSVSEAFF.

This clone was seen only a few times. The chain joins TRBV10-3 to TRBJ2-2; 12 bases are a match to TRBD1. The CDR3 extends over 15 amino acids. The junction had 10 bases not matched to a gene; V was cut back by 11 bases and J by 6 bases. Germline V lookup: CDR1 ENHRY, CDR2 SYGVKD. The CDR3 bases are TGTGCCCCCCCGGGGACAGGGGGCAGGGCCGGGGAGCTGTTTTTT. This codes for CAPPGTGGRAGELFF.

The chain couples TRBV7-8 to TRBJ2-1, with TRBD2 matching 12 bases. The CDR3 sequence is 14 residues long. Germline-derived CDR1 and CDR2 are SGHVS and FQNEAQ. The V and J ends lost 7 bases and 6 bases, in that order; junction bases with no gene match: 4. CDR3 protein: CASILTSGGNEQFF. CDR3 in DNA: TGTGCCAGCATTCTGACTAGCGGGGGCAATGAGCAGTTCTTC.

The rearrangement uses TRBV4-1 and TRBJ2-1; TRBD1 matches 12 bases. The CDR3 has 15 amino acids. V lost 3 bases, J lost 6 bases, and 3 bases stayed unmatched. The V gene's germline CDR1 is MGHRA and CDR2 YSYEKL. As DNA, the CDR3 is TGCGCCAGCAGCCAGGGACAGGGGGCGGTCAATGAGCAGTTCTTC. The encoded protein is CASSQGQGAVNEQFF.

The rearrangement uses TRBV27 and TRBJ2-5, with 8 bases identical to TRBD1. Trimming took 2 bases from V and 4 from J; bases not matched to a gene: 6. The CDR3 runs to 15 residues. Looked up from germline, CDR1 is MNHEY and CDR2 is SMNVEV (reference sequence). This CDR3 reads CASSLVWTGLETQYF. CDR3 DNA sequence: TGTGCCAGCAGTTTAGTGTGGACAGGGCTAGAGACCCAGTACTTC.

The V call is TRBV19, the J call TRBJ1-2; no reliable D call. CDR3 length: 12 residues. V lost 7 bases and J 4 bases, leaving 10 bases between the germline ends. Germline-derived CDR1 and CDR2 are LNHDA and SQIVND (reference sequence). The CDR3, as DNA: TGTGCCAGTATGGGCGCGATCTATGGCTACACCTTC. Translation gives CASMGAIYGYTF.

The chain recombines TRBV6-2 or TRBV6-3 with TRBJ2-1; unclear D gene. V dropped 0 bases and J dropped 8 bases, with 2 bases sitting between them. This CDR3 contains 11 residues. Germline V gene data show CDR1 as MNHEY and CDR2 as SVGEGT. The CDR3 loop reads CASSYSYEQFF. CDR3 in DNA: TGTGCCAGCAGTTACTCCTATGAGCAGTTCTTC.

The rearrangement uses TRBV19 and TRBJ2-2, with 12 nucleotides matching TRBD2. The CDR3 is made up of 16 amino acids. Unmatched junction bases numbered 5, after V lost 5 bases and J lost 4 bases. Germline CDR1 reads LNHDA; CDR2 reads SQIVND (reference sequence). CDR3: CASSVLTSGSTGELFF. DNA of the CDR3: TGTGCCAGTAGTGTCCTGACTAGCGGGAGCACCGGGGAGCTGTTTTTT.

The V call is TRBV28, the J call TRBJ2-3, with D uncertain. The V and J ends lost 3 bases and 2 bases respectively, with 6 bases between them. Germline V gene data show CDR1 as MDHEN and CDR2 as SYDVKM. The CDR3 has 13 amino acids. The CDR3 is CASSFGVTDTQYF. The CDR3 DNA follows: TGTGCCAGCAGTTTTGGAGTCACAGATACGCAGTATTTT.

The chain combines TRBV27 with TRBJ1-6; 7 nucleotides match TRBD1. Germline assignment: CDR1 MNHEY and CDR2 SMNVEV (reference sequence). V lost 4 bases, J lost 3 bases, and 9 bases stayed unmatched. This CDR3 has 17 amino acids. In DNA form, the CDR3 reads TGTGCCAGCAGTTCACGTCGACAGGGCTTCTATAATTCACCCCTCCACTTT. It yields the protein CASSSRRQGFYNSPLHF.

The chain links TRBV9 to TRBJ2-7; 15 bases match TRBD2. Germline CDR1 is SGDLS and CDR2 is YYNGEE. V trimming: 3 bases; J trimming: 2 bases; junction bases outside the gene matches: 3. This CDR3 region has 16 residues. CDR3 protein: CASSAGTSGGTYEQYF. In DNA, the CDR3 is TGTGCCAGCAGCGCCGGGACTAGCGGGGGGACCTACGAGCAGTACTTC.

The J gene is TRBJ1-5, the V gene TRBV28; D is unclear. Germline V CDR1 and CDR2: MDHEN, SYDVKM. V lost 5 bases to trimming and J lost 0 bases, with 11 bases between them. The CDR3 is 15 amino acids. The CDR3 DNA follows: TGTGCCAGCAGTGGACTGGAGGTTAGCAATCAGCCCCAGCATTTT. Translation gives CASSGLEVSNQPQHF.